This T cell receptor (beta chain) stems from a study of shared clonotypes between healthy human individuals. On the study more broadly: The composition of the donors was a couple of women and a few men aged 18 to 49. CD8 memory received one plate per donor, CD8 naive two, CD4 memory three and CD4 naive three.

In the original workflow: Because ImmunoSEQ provided only junction sequences with no quality scores, the filtering differed. Sequencing was performed with immunoSEQ multiplex PCR; in TCRdb, only in-frame clones are kept and a portion is missing. V, J and clone size derive from that table, while D and trimming were established from the DNA sequence. The data hold some 2.1 million clones, with roughly 95% observed a single time. CDR1 is SGHNT, CDR2 YENEEA, per germline. With 1 base clipped from V and 8 bases from J, the junction kept 5 bases outside the gene matches. CDR3 size: 15 residues. The split of CD4+ cells yielded CD45RA+ naive and CD45RA-negative memory subsets.

The TCR originated in a man younger than 35 in good health. Material for sequencing was naive CD4+ T cells sorted from blood. Subset meaning: CD45RA+ positively selected. The V call is TRBV11-3, the J call TRBJ2-1; 10 bases align to TRBD1. CDR3 sequence reads: CASSLGGTGADEQFF. The CDR3 DNA reads TGTGCCAGCAGCTTAGGGGGGACAGGGGCGGATGAGCAGTTCTTC.